The TCR beta chain under discussion was sequenced for a study of glioma-infiltrating T cells. The study, taken as a whole, reports: Tissue and blood shared very few CDR3 sequences. Non-neoplastic patients had below-expected tissue-blood divergence, while all gliomas exceeded expectation.

With 0 bases removed from V and 7 bases from J, the gap between germline ends came to 11 bases. Germline assignment: CDR1 SGDLS and CDR2 YYNGEE. There are 14 residues in the CDR3. A few counts support this clonotype. The target antigen is unknown. TCR alpha and beta CDR3 regions were amplified from RNA using iRepertoire nested multiplex PCR. One-step reverse transcription and amplification started from about 100-400 ng of tissue mRNA or PBMC total RNA. MiXCR, applied by TCRdb to the multiplex PCR reads, yields one record per CDR3 protein. The table shows fewer than 200,000 distinct CDR3 sequences, with more than 35% occurring only once.

The receptor comes from a human donor with low-grade glioma or glioblastoma, undergoing nonglioma brain surgery, or in good health (not recorded which). Material for sequencing was glioma tissue, nonneoplastic brain tissue, or PBMCs (not recorded which). J is TRBJ2-1 and V is TRBV9; no firm D call. The CDR3 sequence: CASSVGWDRNEQFF. DNA of the CDR3: TGTGCCAGCAGCGTAGGATGGGATCGGAATGAGCAGTTCTTC.